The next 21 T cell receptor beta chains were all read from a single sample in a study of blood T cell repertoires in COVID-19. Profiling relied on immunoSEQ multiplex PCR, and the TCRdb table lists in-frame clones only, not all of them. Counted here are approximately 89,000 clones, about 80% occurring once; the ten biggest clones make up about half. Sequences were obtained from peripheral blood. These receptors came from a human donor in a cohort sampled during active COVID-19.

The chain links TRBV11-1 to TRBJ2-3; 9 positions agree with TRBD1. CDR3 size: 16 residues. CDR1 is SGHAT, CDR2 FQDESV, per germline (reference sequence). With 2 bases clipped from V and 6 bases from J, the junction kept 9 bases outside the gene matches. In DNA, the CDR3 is TGTGCCAGCAGCTTACAACCGGGACAGGGCTTGGATACGCAGTATTTT. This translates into CASSLQPGQGLDTQYF.

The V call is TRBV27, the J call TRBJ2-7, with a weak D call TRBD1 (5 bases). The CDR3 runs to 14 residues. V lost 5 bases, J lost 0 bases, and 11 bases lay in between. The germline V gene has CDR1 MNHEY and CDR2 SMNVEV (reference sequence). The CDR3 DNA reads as TGTGCCAGCAGTAGACAGTGGAGCTCCTACGAGCAGTACTTC. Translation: CASSRQWSSYEQYF.

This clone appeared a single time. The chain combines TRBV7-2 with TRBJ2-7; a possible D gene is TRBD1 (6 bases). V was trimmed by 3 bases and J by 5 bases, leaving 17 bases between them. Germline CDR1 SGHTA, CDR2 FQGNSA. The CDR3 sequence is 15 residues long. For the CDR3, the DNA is TGTGCCAGCAGCTTTAACCTACAGGGATTCCACGAGCAGTACTTC. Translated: CASSFNLQGFHEQYF.

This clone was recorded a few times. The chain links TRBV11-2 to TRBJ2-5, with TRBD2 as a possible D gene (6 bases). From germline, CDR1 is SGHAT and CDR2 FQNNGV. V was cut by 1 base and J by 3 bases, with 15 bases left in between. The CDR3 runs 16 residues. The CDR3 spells CASSLGLGGRKETQYF. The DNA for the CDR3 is TGTGCCAGCAGCTTAGGACTAGGTGGGCGAAAAGAGACCCAGTACTTC.

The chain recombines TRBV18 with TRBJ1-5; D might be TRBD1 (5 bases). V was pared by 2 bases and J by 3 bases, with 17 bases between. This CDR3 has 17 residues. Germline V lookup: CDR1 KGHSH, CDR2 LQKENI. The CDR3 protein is CASSPIRTQGSNQPQHF. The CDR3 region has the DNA TGTGCCAGCTCACCAATCCGAACCCAGGGTTCCAATCAGCCCCAGCATTTT.

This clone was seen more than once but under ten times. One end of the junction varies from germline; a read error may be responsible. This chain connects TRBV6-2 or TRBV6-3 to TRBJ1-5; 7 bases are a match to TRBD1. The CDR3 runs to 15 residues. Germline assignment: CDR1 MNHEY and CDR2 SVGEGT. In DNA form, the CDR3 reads TGTGCCAGCAGTTACCCGCGGGACAGCAAACAGCCCCAGCATTTT. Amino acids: CASSYPRDSKQPQHF.

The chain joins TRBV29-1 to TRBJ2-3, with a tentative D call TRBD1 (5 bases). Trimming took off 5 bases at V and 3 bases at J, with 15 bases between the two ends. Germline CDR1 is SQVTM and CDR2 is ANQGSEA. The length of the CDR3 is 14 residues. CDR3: CSVSKGISTDTQYF. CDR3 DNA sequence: TGCAGCGTTTCGAAGGGGATTTCGACAGATACGCAGTATTTT.

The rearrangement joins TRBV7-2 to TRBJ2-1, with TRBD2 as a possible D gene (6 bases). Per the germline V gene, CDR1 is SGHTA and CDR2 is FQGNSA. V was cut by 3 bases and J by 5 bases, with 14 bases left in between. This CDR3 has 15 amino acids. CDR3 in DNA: TGTGCCAGCAGCTTTTACGGGACTCAAAACAATGAGCAGTTCTTC. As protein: CASSFYGTQNNEQFF.

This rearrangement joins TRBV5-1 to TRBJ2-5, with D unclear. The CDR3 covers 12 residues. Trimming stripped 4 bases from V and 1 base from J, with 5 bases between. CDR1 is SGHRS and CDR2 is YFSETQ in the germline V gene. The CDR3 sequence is CASSTLQETQYF. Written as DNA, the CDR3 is TGCGCCAGCAGCACTCTCCAAGAGACCCAGTACTTC.

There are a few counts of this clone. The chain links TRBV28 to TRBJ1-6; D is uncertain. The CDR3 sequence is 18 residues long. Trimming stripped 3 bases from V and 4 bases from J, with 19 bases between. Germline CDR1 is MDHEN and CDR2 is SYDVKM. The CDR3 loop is CASSLYYSGTPYNSPLHF. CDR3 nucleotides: TGTGCCAGCAGTTTGTACTACTCCGGCACACCGTATAATTCACCCCTCCACTTT.

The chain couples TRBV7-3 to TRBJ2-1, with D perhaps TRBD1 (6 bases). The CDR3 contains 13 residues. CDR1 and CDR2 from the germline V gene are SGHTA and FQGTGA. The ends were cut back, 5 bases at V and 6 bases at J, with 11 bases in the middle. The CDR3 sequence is CASSLGQINEQFF. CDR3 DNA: TGTGCCAGCAGCCTCGGACAGATCAATGAGCAGTTCTTC.

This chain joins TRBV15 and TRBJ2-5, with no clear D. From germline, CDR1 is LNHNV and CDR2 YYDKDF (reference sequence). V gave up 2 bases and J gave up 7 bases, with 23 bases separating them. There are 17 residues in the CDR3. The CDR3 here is CATSRPTALDFPGTQYF. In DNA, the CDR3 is TGTGCCACCAGCAGACCTACGGCCCTGGATTTCCCAGGGACCCAGTACTTC.

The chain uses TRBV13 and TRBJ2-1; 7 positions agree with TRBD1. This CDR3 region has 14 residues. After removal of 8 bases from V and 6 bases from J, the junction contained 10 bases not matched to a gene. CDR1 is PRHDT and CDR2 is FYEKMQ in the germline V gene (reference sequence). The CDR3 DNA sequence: TGTGCCAGCGGGAATTACAGGGGCGGCAATGAGCAGTTCTTC. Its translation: CASGNYRGGNEQFF.

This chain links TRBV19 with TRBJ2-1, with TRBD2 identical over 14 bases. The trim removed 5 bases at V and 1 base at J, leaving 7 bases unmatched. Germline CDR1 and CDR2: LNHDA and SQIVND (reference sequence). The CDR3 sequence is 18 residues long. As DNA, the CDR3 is TGTGCCAGTAGTCCGGGGACTAGCGGGAGCAGTTCCTACAATGAGCAGTTCTTC. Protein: CASSPGTSGSSSYNEQFF.

CDR3 residues: CASSLGLVVTDTQYF. DNA for the CDR3: TGTGCCAGCAGTCTCGGACTAGTGGTCACAGATACGCAGTATTTT. The V gene is TRBV6-2 or TRBV6-3, the J gene TRBJ2-3; TRBD2 aligns across 7 bases. Germline-derived CDR1 and CDR2 are MNHEY and SVGEGT. V lost 5 bases, J lost 2 bases, and 7 bases stayed unmatched. CDR3 length: 15 amino acids.

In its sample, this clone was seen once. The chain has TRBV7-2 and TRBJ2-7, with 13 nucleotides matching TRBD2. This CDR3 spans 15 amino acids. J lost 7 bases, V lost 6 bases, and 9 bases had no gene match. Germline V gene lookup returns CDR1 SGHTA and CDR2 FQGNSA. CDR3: CASSPTSGRAGEQYF. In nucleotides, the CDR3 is TGTGCCAGCAGTCCCACTAGCGGGAGGGCCGGGGAGCAGTACTTC.

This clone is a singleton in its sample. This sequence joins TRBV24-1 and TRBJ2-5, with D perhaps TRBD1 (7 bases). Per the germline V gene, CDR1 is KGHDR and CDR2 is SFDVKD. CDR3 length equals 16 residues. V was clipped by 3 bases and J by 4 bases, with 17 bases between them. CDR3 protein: CATSDPLTGRGETQYF. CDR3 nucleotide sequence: TGTGCCACCAGTGATCCTTTGACAGGGCGGGGAGAGACCCAGTACTTC.

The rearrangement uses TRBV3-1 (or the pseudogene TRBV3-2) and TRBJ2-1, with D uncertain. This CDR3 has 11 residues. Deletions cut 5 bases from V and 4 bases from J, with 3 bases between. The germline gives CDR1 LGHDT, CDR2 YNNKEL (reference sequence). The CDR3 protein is CASSVYNEQFF. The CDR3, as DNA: TGTGCCAGCAGCGTATACAATGAGCAGTTCTTC.

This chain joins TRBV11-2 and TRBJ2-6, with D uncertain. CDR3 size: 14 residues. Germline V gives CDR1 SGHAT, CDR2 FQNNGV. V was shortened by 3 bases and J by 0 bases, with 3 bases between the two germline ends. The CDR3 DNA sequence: TGTGCCAGCAGCTTCAGCTCTGGGGCCAACGTCCTGACTTTC. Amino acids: CASSFSSGANVLTF. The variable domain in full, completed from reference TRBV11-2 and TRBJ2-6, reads EAGVAQSPRYKIIEKRQSVAFWCNPISGHATLYWYQQILGQGPKLLIQFQNNGVVDDSQLPKDRFSAERLKGVDSTLKIQPAKLEDSAVYLCASSFSSGANVLTFGAGSRLTVL.

The CDR3 coding sequence is TGTGCCAGCAGTTACTCGAACGAGGGAAGCGGGGAGCTGTTTTTT. It is translated as CASSYSNEGSGELFF. The chain is built from TRBV6-5 and TRBJ2-2, with D possibly matching TRBD2 (5 bases). The CDR3 totals 15 residues. CDR1 and CDR2 from the germline V gene are MNHEY and SVGAGI. V was pared by 0 bases and J by 7 bases, with 12 bases between.

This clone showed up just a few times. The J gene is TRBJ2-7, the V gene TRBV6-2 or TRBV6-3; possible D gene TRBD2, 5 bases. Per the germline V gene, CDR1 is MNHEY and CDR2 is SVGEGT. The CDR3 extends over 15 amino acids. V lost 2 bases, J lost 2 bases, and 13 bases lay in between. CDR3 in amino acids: CASSYLGVQTYEQYF. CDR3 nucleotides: TGTGCCAGCAGTTACCTCGGGGTACAAACCTACGAGCAGTACTTC.